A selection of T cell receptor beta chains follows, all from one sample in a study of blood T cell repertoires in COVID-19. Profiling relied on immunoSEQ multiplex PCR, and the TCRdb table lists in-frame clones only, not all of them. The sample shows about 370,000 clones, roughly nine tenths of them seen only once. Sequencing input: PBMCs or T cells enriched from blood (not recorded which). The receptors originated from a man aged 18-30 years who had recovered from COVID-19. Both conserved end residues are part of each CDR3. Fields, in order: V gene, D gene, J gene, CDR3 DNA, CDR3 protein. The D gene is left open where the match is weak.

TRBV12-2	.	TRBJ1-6	TGTGCAAGTCGCTTCATCAATGGGCGGAGGCGGCCCGGGAAGTACTCCTATAATTCACCCCTCCACTTT	CASRFINGRRRPGKYSYNSPLHF
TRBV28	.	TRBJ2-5	TGTGCCAGCAGCCCGCAAGAGACCCAGTACTTC	CASSPQETQYF
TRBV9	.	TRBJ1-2	TGTGCCAGCAGCCCGGAGGCGAAGGAGCACTATGGCTACACCTTC	CASSPEAKEHYGYTF
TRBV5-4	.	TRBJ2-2	TGTGCCAGCAGCTTTCCCGGGGCCGGGGAGCTGTTTTTT	CASSFPGAGELFF
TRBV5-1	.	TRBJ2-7	TGCGCCAGCAGCTTGTCCTGGGGTCTCCCAGGGGAGCAGTACTTC	CASSLSWGLPGEQYF
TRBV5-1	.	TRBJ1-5	TGCGCCAGCAGCTTGGGTGACAGTACTACCCCCCAGCATTTT	CASSLGDSTTPQHF
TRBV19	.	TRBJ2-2	TGTGCCAGTAATCCCGCCCAGTTACACACCGGGGAGCTGTTTTTT	CASNPAQLHTGELFF
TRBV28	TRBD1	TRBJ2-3	TGTGCCAGCAGGGGACAGGACCGCCCCACAGATACGCAGTATTTT	CASRGQDRPTDTQYF
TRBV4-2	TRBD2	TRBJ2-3	TGTGCCAGCAGCCAGCGACTAGCGGGGGGGCTCGGAGATACGCAGTATTTT	CASSQRLAGGLGDTQYF
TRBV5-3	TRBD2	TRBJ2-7	TGTGCCAGAAGCTTGTCGGGGGGGTCTTACTACGAGCAGTACTTC	CARSLSGGSYYEQYF
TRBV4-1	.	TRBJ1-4	TGCGCCAGCAGCCAAGCACCAGGTATTAATAATGAAAAACTGTTTTTT	CASSQAPGINNEKLFF
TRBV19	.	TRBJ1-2	TGTGCCAGTAGTATAGATCTCGCCAGGGGCAACTATGGCTACACCTTC	CASSIDLARGNYGYTF